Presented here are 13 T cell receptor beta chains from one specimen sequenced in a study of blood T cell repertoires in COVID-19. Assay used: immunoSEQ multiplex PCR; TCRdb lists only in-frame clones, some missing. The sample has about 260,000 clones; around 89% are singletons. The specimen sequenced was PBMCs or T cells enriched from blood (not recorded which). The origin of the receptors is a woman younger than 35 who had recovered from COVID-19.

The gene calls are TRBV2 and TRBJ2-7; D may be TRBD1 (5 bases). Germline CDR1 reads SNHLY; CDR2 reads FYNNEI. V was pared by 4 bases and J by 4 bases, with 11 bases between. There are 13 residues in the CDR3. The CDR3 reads CASSGQRGYEQYF. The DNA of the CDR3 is TGTGCCAGCAGTGGACAGCGTGGATACGAGCAGTACTTC.

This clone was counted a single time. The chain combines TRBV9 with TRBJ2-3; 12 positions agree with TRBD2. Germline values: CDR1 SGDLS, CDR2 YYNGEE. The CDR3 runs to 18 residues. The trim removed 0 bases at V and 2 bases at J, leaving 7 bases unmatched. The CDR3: CASSVAPRTSGATDTQYF. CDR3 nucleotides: TGTGCCAGCAGCGTAGCCCCCCGGACTAGCGGGGCCACAGATACGCAGTATTTT. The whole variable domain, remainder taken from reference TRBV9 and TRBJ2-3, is DSGVTQTPKHLITATGQRVTLRCSPRSGDLSVYWYQQSLDQGLQFLIQYYNGEERAKGNILERFSAQQFPDLHSELNLSSLELGDSALYFCASSVAPRTSGATDTQYFGPGTRLTVL.

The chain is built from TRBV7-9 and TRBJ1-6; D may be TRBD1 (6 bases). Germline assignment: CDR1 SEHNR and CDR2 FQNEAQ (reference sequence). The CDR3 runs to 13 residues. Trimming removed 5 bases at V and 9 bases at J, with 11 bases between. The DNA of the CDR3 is TGTGCCAGCAGCCCCTTAGGGGGTTCACCCCTCCACTTT. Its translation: CASSPLGGSPLHF.

CDR3 amino acids: CSVFHLGDRESYGYTF. The DNA of the CDR3 is TGCAGCGTTTTTCACCTTGGGGACAGGGAAAGCTATGGCTACACCTTC. This chain links TRBV29-1 with TRBJ1-2; 9 positions match TRBD1. Trimming cost V 5 bases and J 4 bases; bases outside gene matches: 14. CDR1 is SQVTM and CDR2 is ANQGSEA in the germline V gene. The CDR3 length is 16 residues. Looking up the rest from reference TRBV29-1 and TRBJ1-2 gives the full variable domain: SAVISQKPSRDICQRGTSLTIQCQVDSQVTMMFWYRQQPGQSLTLIATANQGSEATYESGFVIDKFPISRPNLTFSTLTVSNMSPEDSSIYLCSVFHLGDRESYGYTFGSGTRLTVV.

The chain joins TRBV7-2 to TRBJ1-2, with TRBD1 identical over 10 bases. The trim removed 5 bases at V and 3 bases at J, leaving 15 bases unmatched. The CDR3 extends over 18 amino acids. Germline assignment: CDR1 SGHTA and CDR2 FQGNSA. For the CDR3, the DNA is TGTGCCAGCAGCCCATGGGGGACAGGGGACCCTTCCTACTATGGCTACACCTTC. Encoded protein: CASSPWGTGDPSYYGYTF.

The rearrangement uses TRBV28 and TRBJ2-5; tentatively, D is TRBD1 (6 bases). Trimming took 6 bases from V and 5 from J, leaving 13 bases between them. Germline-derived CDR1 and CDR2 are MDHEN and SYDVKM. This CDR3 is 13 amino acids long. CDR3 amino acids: CASRPQGFETQYF. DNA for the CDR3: TGTGCCAGCAGGCCACAGGGTTTCGAGACCCAGTACTTC. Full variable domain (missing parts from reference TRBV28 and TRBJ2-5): DVKVTQSSRYLVKRTGEKVFLECVQDMDHENMFWYRQDPGLGLRLIYFSYDVKMKEKGDIPEGYSVSREKKERFSLILESASTNQTSMYLCASRPQGFETQYFGPGTRLLVL.

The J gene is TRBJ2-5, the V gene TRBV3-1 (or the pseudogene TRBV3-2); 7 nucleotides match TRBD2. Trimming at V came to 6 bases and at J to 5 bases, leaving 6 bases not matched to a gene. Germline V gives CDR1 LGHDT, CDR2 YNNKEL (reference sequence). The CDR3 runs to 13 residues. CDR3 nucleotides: TGTGCCAGCAGGGTCGCGGGAGAGGAGACCCAGTACTTC. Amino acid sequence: CASRVAGEETQYF.

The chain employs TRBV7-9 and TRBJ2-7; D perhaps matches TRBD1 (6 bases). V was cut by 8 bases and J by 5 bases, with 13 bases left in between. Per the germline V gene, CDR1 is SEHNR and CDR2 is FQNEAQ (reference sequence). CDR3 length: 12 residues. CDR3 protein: CASSRGFDEQYF. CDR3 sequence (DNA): TGTGCCAGCTCGAGGGGGTTTGACGAGCAGTACTTC.

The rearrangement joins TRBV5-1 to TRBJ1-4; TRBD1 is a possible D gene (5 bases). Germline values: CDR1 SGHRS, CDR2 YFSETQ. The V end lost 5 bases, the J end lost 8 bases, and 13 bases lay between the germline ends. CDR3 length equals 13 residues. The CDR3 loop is CASSRGVGEKLFF. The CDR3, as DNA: TGCGCCAGCAGTCGGGGGGTGGGCGAAAAACTGTTTTTT.

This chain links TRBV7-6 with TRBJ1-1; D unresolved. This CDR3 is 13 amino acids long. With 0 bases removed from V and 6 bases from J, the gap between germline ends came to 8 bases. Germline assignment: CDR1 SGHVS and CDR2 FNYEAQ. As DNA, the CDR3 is TGTGCCAGCAGCTTAGCAGCCGGGTCTGAAGCTTTCTTT. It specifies CASSLAAGSEAFF. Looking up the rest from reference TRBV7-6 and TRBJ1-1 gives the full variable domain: GAGVSQSPRYKVTKRGQDVALRCDPISGHVSLYWYRQALGQGPEFLTYFNYEAQQDKSGLPNDRFSAERPEGSISTLTIQRTEQRDSAMYRCASSLAAGSEAFFGQGTRLTVV.

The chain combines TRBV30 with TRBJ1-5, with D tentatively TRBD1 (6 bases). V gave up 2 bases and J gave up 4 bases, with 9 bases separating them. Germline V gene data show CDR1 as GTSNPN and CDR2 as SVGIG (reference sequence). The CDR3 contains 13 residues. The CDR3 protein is CAWSQGLNQPQHF. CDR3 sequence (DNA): TGTGCCTGGAGTCAGGGGCTAAATCAGCCCCAGCATTTT.

The CDR3 protein is CASSLGGPGTDTQYF. CDR3 in DNA: TGTGCCAGCAGCTTGGGGGGGCCGGGCACAGATACGCAGTATTTT. V usage is TRBV5-4 and J usage is TRBJ2-3; the D gene is possibly TRBD1 (6 bases). Germline V gives CDR1 SGHNT, CDR2 YYREEE (reference sequence). This CDR3 spans 15 amino acids. V shed 0 bases and J shed 1 base, with 9 bases lying between them.

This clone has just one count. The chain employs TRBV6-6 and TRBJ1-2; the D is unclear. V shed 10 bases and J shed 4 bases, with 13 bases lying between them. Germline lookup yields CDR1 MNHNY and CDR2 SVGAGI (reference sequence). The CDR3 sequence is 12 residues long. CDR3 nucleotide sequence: TGTGCCACCTTGGAGGGTGTCTATGGCTACACCTTC. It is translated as CATLEGVYGYTF.